This T cell receptor beta chain was sequenced during a study of T cell repertoires in cytomegalovirus infection. Study at large: HLA-B-restricted CMV epitopes that are well studied were used alongside recently identified HLA-C-restricted ones.

One entry per CDR3 protein, called by TCRdb with MiXCR from the reads. The table lists around 710,000 distinct CDR3 sequences, 25% to 30% of them singletons. With 5 bases removed from V and 14 bases from J, the gap between germline ends came to 13 bases. Germline V CDR1 and CDR2: LNHDA, SQIVND (reference sequence). The CDR3 has 12 amino acids. On this clonotype itself: Its antigen is unknown.

Findings of the study overall: Cumulative frequency (of public TCR beta family members) identified carriers of CMV plus the relevant HLA. Within the response measured ex vivo, HLA-C-restricted CMV-specific TCR beta clonotypes were dominant.

The J gene is TRBJ1-6, the V gene TRBV19; D unresolved. This TCR came from a human donor in good health (CMV status not recorded). Some clones in this sample may be carry-over from other donors' samples. This specimen was cultured CD8+ T cells from PBMCs, taken from culture after CMV antigen stimulation. Here the CDR3 reads CASSARTRALHF. CDR3 sequence (DNA): TGTGCCAGTAGTGCAAGGACTCGGGCCCTCCACTTT.